The entry that follows covers one TCR beta chain sequence. This clone was observed once. Its antigen has not been determined. Base qualities are missing; no much larger clone stands one base away. The cohort was made up of several hundred healthy bone marrow donors. At the time of sampling, all cohort members were nominally healthy, though unrecorded immune exposures were likely present. The donor tested CMV seropositive and was one of the 289 seropositive cohort members. Every donor gave a peripheral blood sample, and the peripheral blood mononuclear cells from that sample were used for TCR beta sequencing. Genomic DNA extraction from the blood cell samples was performed with the Qiagen DNeasy Blood Extraction Kit. From cysteine to phenylalanine, the CDR3 is 18 amino acids long. This entry keeps only the CDR3 DNA: 54 bases, framed from base 1. The germline V end is reduced by 3 bases and the J end by 0 bases; junction bases left unmatched: 10.

This record comes from a study of cytomegalovirus exposure and HLA in healthy donors (TCRdb year 2017). For the wider study: According to an earlier analysis of 450 to 650 of the donors, some 180 million T cells yielded some 120 million unique TCR beta sequences and approximately 300 Gb of sequence data. Every repertoire in the discovery cohort had been generated on one and the same sequencing platform. To decide whether each TCR beta V gene segment behaved as functional or pseudogenic, an earlier analysis of 587 of the donors relied on high-throughput TCR beta sequencing. In a later analysis, previously published TCR beta repertoires from some 640 donors were re-analyzed and high-resolution HLA genotyping was added so that TCR occurrence patterns could be studied. Of the approximately 400 genotyped donors, around 81% fell in the genetic ancestry cluster associated with self-reported Caucasian donors. A separate validation cohort of approximately 120 different subjects was used in addition to the roughly 700-subject first cohort. The T cell repertoires of 550 to 850 subjects were profiled by immunosequencing and related to cytomegalovirus serostatus. Typing coverage varied by locus: about 620-630 donors for A, B, C, DRB1 and DQB1; 522 for DQA1; about 590 for DPA1; under 490 for DPB1. The later analysis used no new phenotypic data to find candidate immune exposures, relying instead on TCR beta sequences and their occurrence across donors. The study combined high-throughput TCR immunosequencing, statistical association of individual TCRs with disease status, and machine learning to predict cytomegalovirus infection status. A later genetic analysis used genome-wide SNP genotypes for about 60% of the roughly 700 donors, treating that subset as a discovery cohort. Roughly five DR-DQ haplotypes were handled as single units for association and clustering, since linkage in the cohort was strong. The study aimed to test whether cataloging public T cell receptors could reveal signatures of past pathogen exposure. Donor age, sex, ethnicity and CMV serostatus were compiled alongside the repertoire data. Among approximately 370 genotyped donors of the cohort, an average of around 250,000 unique TCR beta nucleotide sequences was sequenced per donor, of which approximately 19% were non-productive. Both class I and class II loci were covered by HLA typing, at four-digit resolution. Roughly 310 gigabases of sequencing data and 80 million or so unique TCR sequences were included in an early release covering about 600 HLA-typed donors.

The paper as a whole reports these results and caveats: It was suggested by the authors that the approach could potentially be generalized to other disease states and immunological phenotypes. In a later analysis, most CMV-associated TCR beta chains were found to appear HLA-restricted, with HLA associations seemingly driven largely by CMV exposure. Compared with equally common non-associated chains, HLA-associated TCR beta chains in a later analysis were more clonally expanded and had lower generation probabilities. When HLA alleles, especially DR and DQ, strongly co-occurred, TCR associations were difficult to assign to individual alleles. A cluster of highly shared sequence variants was judged likely to be a technical artifact of the sequencing pipeline. Some IMGT-functional V segments, including TRBV6-2 and TRBV6-3, could not be distinguished by the 87-base-pair reads and were therefore excluded. In both the original and validation cohorts, the classifier was reported to diagnose cytomegalovirus status with high specificity and sensitivity. A total of about 150 TCR beta chains were listed by the study as associated with cytomegalovirus. Roughly uniform sequencing depth across donors was assumed in presence/absence analyses, although this assumption may not hold. Three of the identified cytomegalovirus-associated TCR beta chains were confirmed in vitro to be specific for cytomegalovirus antigens. In a later analysis, several top co-occurrence clusters were reported to appear linked to parvovirus B19, influenza, CMV and Epstein-Barr virus. Linkage disequilibrium might explain the correlated functional status among segregating V segments, but an unknown experimental factor could not be excluded. Most TCR sequences were seen in very few donors, while some public TCRs were found in many individuals. In an earlier analysis of around 500 of the donors, most TCR beta V segments appeared in productive rearrangements about 90% or about 30% of the time, broadly matching IMGT annotations. An association between a missense DCLRE1C variant and V-gene and J-gene trimming of TCR beta chains was found in a later genetic analysis and replicated in an independent cohort. Because counts were too low, roughly 16 rarely observed V segments, including chromosome 9 orphons, were left out of the earlier analysis of several hundred of the donors. According to a later analysis, TCR association rates differed among HLA loci, with DRB1 alleles showing the most associated TCRs and HLA-C alleles showing the fewest. In this cohort, only TCR beta chains were sequenced, and detectable features were limited by the absence of alpha or paired-chain data. Specific HLA alleles were associated with 16,951 TCR beta sequences at a false discovery rate of 0.05 in a later analysis. HLA typing was unavailable for some donors at each locus, so association tests used only the typed subset. In a later genetic analysis, fewer N-insertions in productive TCRs were reported among donors in an Asian-associated ancestry cluster than the approximately 710-donor mean. A further reported finding was that TCR beta sequences accurately predicted the HLA-A and HLA-B alleles for most subjects in the first cohort. Immune exposure information for the cohort was limited to CMV serostatus.

The library relied on the immunoSEQ multiplex PCR assay. For the multiplex PCR, a mixture combining 60 forward primers for TCR Vbeta segments and 13 reverse primers for TCR Jbeta segments was used. Amplification of the CDR3 region of rearranged TCR beta genes was performed with a multiplex PCR assay on genomic DNA. On the Illumina HiSeq System, the amplified TCR beta libraries were sequenced as 87-base-pair reads. Processing in the source paper ran as follows. Across the 670 or so repertoires, a later analysis counted roughly 77 million unique TCR beta chains, roughly 11 million of which were shared by at least two donors. To remove PCR and sequencing errors, raw reads were error-corrected and collapsed into unique sequences using a nearest-neighbor algorithm that merged closely related sequences. Alignment of CDR3 sequences to IMGT reference sequences was used to assign V, D and J gene segments. For a sequence to be retained, a match of at least six nucleotides to both a V gene segment and a J gene segment was required. Rearrangements were classified as productive when the CDR3 lacked stop codons and remained in frame with V and J, and all other rearrangements were classified as non-productive. Following IMGT convention, CDR3 was defined as the stretch from the second conserved V-encoded cysteine to the conserved J-encoded phenylalanine. The earlier analysis of 550 to 650 of the donors excluded any sequence lacking an unambiguous match to a single V gene segment. An earlier analysis of fewer than 650 of the donors classified V segments as functional when productive rearrangements were above 56.7% and as segregating when the standard deviation between donors was above 5%. To diagnose cytomegalovirus status from the catalog of TCR beta chain sequences, a statistical classification framework was built. A later analysis assigned V and J genes by comparing TCR nucleotide sequences with IMGT/GENE-DB human TR gene sequences. In a later analysis, CDR3 sequences and most-parsimonious VDJ recombination scenarios were assigned using the TCRdist pipeline. In a later analysis, every TCR beta chain was defined by the combination of its CDR3 amino acid sequence and its V-gene family, and reads without a unique V-gene family were dropped. As a way to deal with suspected cross-contamination and a sequencing artifact, a later analysis dropped under 600 nucleotide sequences that were highly shared and had low generation probability. In a later analysis, a clonal expansion index was calculated for each public chain from normalized within-repertoire ranks of inferred template counts. In a later analysis, generation probabilities were computed with a VDJ recombination model fitted to out-of-frame rearrangements, and the resulting probabilities were checked against IGoR. In a later analysis, TCR-TCR, TCR-HLA and TCR-CMV co-occurrence was scored with hypergeometric tests, and a repertoire-size bias correction was applied to TCR pairs. To estimate false discovery rates, a later analysis permuted the HLA or CMV assignments 20 times. In a later analysis, co-occurring TCRs were grouped using DBSCAN, with TCRdist sequence similarity added in when clustering inside HLA-allele-positive subsets. Co-occurrence clustering excluded repertoires with fewer than 30,000 or more than 120,000 public chains, plus five with anomalous nucleotide sharing. TCRdb obtained this table from immuneACCESS and retained in-frame rearrangements with V and J assigned. These tables miss some clones; where compared with another copy, unresolved V genes account for less than half of the shortfall, and the remainder is unexplained. Clonal size and the V and J genes are those of that table, whereas D and trimming came from the DNA. In this sample the table shows some 110,000 clones, more than 60% of which occur a single time. The leading ten clones occupy more than 6.5% of the sample.

The chain uses TRBV23-1 and TRBJ2-5, with TRBD2 identical over 10 junction bases. TRBV23-1 is an ORF for which the function is uncertain. The sample taken for sequencing was PBMCs. The sequence was obtained from a woman aged 40 to 55 in good health and CMV-seropositive. Read as DNA, the sequence is TGCGCCAGCAGTCAGAACTGGTCTAGCGGGGGCGACCAAGAGACCCAGTACTTC. Its product reads: CASSQNWSSGGDQETQYF.